This T cell receptor (beta chain) is from a study of radiation and T cells in renal cell carcinoma. Overall study context: Nephrectomy followed 15 Gy stereotactic body radiation by 4 weeks. Whole-study findings and limits: Top tumor clonotypes rose in blood 2 weeks post-radiation, then contracted.

Here immunoSEQ multiplex PCR was the method, and the copy in TCRdb shows in-frame clones only, minus some. Altogether tens of thousands of clones are present, 65% to 90% being singletons, with the ten largest covering 20% to 25%. Documented time point: blood 2 weeks post-SBRT. Described treatment: 15 Gy SBRT to primary tumor, nephrectomy 4 weeks later. To note about this clone: Its antigen is not known.

CDR3 length: 16 residues. Trimming cost V 0 bases and J 0 bases, with 11 bases left between them. Germline CDR1 reads LGHNA; CDR2 reads YSLEER. The sequencing used blood, collected from a patient whose treatment included radiotherapy and nephrectomy. The TCR was taken from a woman aged 45-65 years with renal cell carcinoma. The gene calls are TRBV4-3 and TRBJ1-2; no clear D gene. The CDR3, as DNA: TGCGCCAGCAGCCAAGAAATCTCCATCTCTAACTATGGCTACACCTTC. It codes for CASSQEISISNYGYTF.